The source of this T cell receptor beta chain is a study of identical twins. This CDR3 has 16 amino acids. Germline lookup yields CDR1 LGHNA and CDR2 YNFKEQ. The V end was cut by 3 bases, the J end by 0 bases, with 12 bases between. Template switching (which added a universal primer site) was used, and cDNA carried unique molecular identifiers. TCRdb passed the 5' RACE reads through MiXCR, listing each CDR3 protein once. The profile shows about 530,000 distinct CDR3 sequences, 20% to 25% of them singletons. This clonotype showed up just a few times. Its antigen is undetermined. Study-level findings and limits: Insertions were reduced in abundant cord blood beta clonotypes but not in memory repertoires.

These data were likewise used in another study, on yellow fever vaccine responses in identical twins.

The sample taken for sequencing was CD4+ T cells sorted from blood. This sequence joins TRBV4-2 and TRBJ1-3; unclear D gene. This sequence originates from a woman aged 18-29 years in good health. The CDR3 sequence is CASSQPDVRSGNTIYF. The CDR3 DNA reads TGTGCCAGCAGCCAGCCGGACGTACGCTCTGGAAACACCATATATTTT.